Each of the 21 T cell receptor beta chains below was sequenced from the same sample in a study of patients and donors after allogeneic stem cell transplantation. TCRdb fed the RT-PCR reads into MiXCR, producing one record per CDR3 protein. This sample carries about a million distinct CDR3 sequences, over 15% of them seen once, and the ten largest clones take under 6.5%. Sequences were obtained from blood, either unsorted or a sorted T cell fraction (not recorded which). All receptors derive from a human donor who was either an allogeneic HSCT recipient or a stem cell or donor lymphocyte infusion donor (not recorded which). It is not recorded whose cells these are; they may come from a transplant donor.

In its sample, this clonotype was seen a few times. V and J are TRBV28 and TRBJ1-1; 8 bases match TRBD1. V dropped 7 bases and J dropped 5; count of bases not matched to a gene: 12. The CDR3 runs to 15 residues. The germline gives CDR1 MDHEN, CDR2 SYDVKM. DNA for the CDR3: TGTGCCAGCACCGCCCGGACAGGGCGCAAAACTGAAGCTTTCTTT. It encodes CASTARTGRKTEAFF.

This clonotype was seen repeatedly, ten times or more. The chain links TRBV29-1 to TRBJ1-4, with 7 bases fitting TRBD1. Losses at the gene ends were 7 bases for V and 6 bases for J; bases not matched to a gene: 8. The CDR3 totals 13 residues. Looked up from germline, CDR1 is SQVTM and CDR2 is ANQGSEA. CDR3 coding DNA: TGCAGCGCCCGAAGGGGGCGGGATGAAAAACTGTTTTTT. Its protein product is CSARRGRDEKLFF.

This sequence joins TRBV16 and TRBJ2-1; no definite D call. Trimming removed 0 bases at V and 6 bases at J, with 9 bases between. The CDR3 covers 14 residues. Germline loops: CDR1 KGHSY, CDR2 FQNENV. The CDR3 loop is CASSQSFYSNEQFF. The CDR3 DNA is TGTGCCAGCAGCCAATCTTTCTACAGCAATGAGCAGTTCTTC. Filled out from reference TRBV16 and TRBJ2-1, the complete variable domain reads GEEVAQTPKHLVRGEGQKAKLYCAPIKGHSYVFWYQQVLKNEFKFLISFQNENVFDETGMPKERFSAKCLPNSPCSLEIQATKLEDSAVYFCASSQSFYSNEQFFGPGTRLTVL.

This clonotype appeared a few times. The V gene is TRBV27, the J gene TRBJ1-1, with D possibly being TRBD1 (5 bases). The germline V gene has CDR1 MNHEY and CDR2 SMNVEV (reference sequence). The CDR3 has 12 amino acids. Trimming removed 4 bases at V and 6 bases at J, with 9 bases between. Here the CDR3 reads CASSYQGSEAFF. CDR3 bases: TGTGCCAGCAGTTACCAGGGTTCTGAAGCTTTCTTT.

This clonotype has more than one count but fewer than ten. This chain connects TRBV12-3 or TRBV12-4 to TRBJ2-3; TRBD1 agrees at 8 bases. CDR3 length equals 16 residues. V lost 5 bases and J lost 3; bases outside the gene matches: 10. CDR3 residues: CASSRLTGAPTDTQYF. The DNA of the CDR3 is TGTGCCAGCAGTCGCTTGACAGGGGCCCCTACAGATACGCAGTATTTT.

Concerning this clonotype itself: A much larger clone is a single base away; this may be a read error. CDR3 in amino acids: CASSRESSRNTIYF. The CDR3 DNA reads TGCGCCAGCAGCCGAGAGAGCTCTAGAAACACCATATATTTT. The V call is TRBV5-1, the J call TRBJ1-3; unclear D gene. The CDR3 covers 14 residues. Germline V gives CDR1 SGHRS, CDR2 YFSETQ.

The V call is TRBV9, the J call TRBJ1-2; 9 nucleotides match TRBD1. The CDR3 length is 18 residues. CDR1 is SGDLS and CDR2 is YYNGEE in the germline V gene. With 3 bases clipped from V and 2 bases from J, the junction kept 14 bases outside the gene matches. CDR3 bases: TGTGCCAGCAGCGAAATCCACCGGGACAGGGTACGAAACTATGGCTACACCTTC. It specifies CASSEIHRDRVRNYGYTF.

V is TRBV5-1 and J is TRBJ1-1; D may be TRBD1 (6 bases). CDR1 is SGHRS, CDR2 YFSETQ, per germline. V was cut by 4 bases and J by 4 bases, with 11 bases left in between. The CDR3 contains 13 residues. The CDR3: CASSSQGFTEAFF. The CDR3, as DNA: TGCGCCAGCAGCAGCCAGGGGTTCACTGAAGCTTTCTTT.

This rearrangement joins TRBV12-3 or TRBV12-4 to TRBJ2-7; D is perhaps TRBD1 (9 bases). The CDR3 is made up of 16 amino acids. The germline V and J ends were trimmed by 6 bases and 6 bases, with 24 bases remaining between them. The CDR3, as DNA: TGTGCCAGCAGCCCAATTAGCGGGACAGGGATTACCGAGCAGTACTTC. Its protein product is CASSPISGTGITEQYF.

This clonotype was detected a few times. The V and J genes are TRBV15 and TRBJ2-1; D is undetermined. CDR3 length equals 14 residues. Germline CDR1 is LNHNV and CDR2 is YYDKDF (reference sequence). V was clipped by 1 base and J by 2 bases, with 6 bases between them. The CDR3 sequence: CATSRGSAYNEQFF. The CDR3 DNA follows: TGTGCCACCAGCAGAGGCTCCGCCTACAATGAGCAGTTCTTC.

The chain uses TRBV20-1 and TRBJ2-7, with 9 bases fitting TRBD1. Trimming removed 4 bases from V and 6 bases from J; junction bases left unmatched: 7. Germline assignment: CDR1 DFQATT and CDR2 SNEGSKA (reference sequence). The CDR3 runs 13 residues. The CDR3 bases are TGCAGTGCTACCGGGACAGGGATTCTCGAGCAGTACTTC. Its translation is CSATGTGILEQYF.

J is TRBJ2-5 and V is TRBV3-1; weak D call: TRBD1 (6 bases). Germline V gene lookup returns CDR1 LGHDT and CDR2 YNNKEL (reference sequence). The CDR3 consists of 17 residues. V was trimmed by 1 base and J by 0 bases, leaving 15 bases between them. Written as DNA, the CDR3 is TGTGCCAGCAGCCAAGTGGGGGCGGCGGAGTACCAAGAGACCCAGTACTTC. Amino acid sequence: CASSQVGAAEYQETQYF.

The chain uses TRBV5-1 and TRBJ2-1; D remains unclear. V was cut by 7 bases and J by 12 bases, with 14 bases left in between. The CDR3 has 11 residues. Germline V gene data show CDR1 as SGHRS and CDR2 as YFSETQ. For the CDR3, the DNA is TGCGCCAGCGGGGTGGGAAATCGGCAGTTCTTC. Translated: CASGVGNRQFF.

The V gene is TRBV7-8, the J gene TRBJ1-6; no firm D call. The V gene's germline CDR1 is SGHVS and CDR2 FQNEAQ. This CDR3 is built from 20 residues. Trimming pared 5 bases from V and 0 bases from J, leaving 23 bases between. The CDR3 nucleotides read TGTGCCAGCAGCGGCGGGGAGGCTCCTTTCGGAGGCTCCTATAATTCACCCCTCCACTTT. Protein: CASSGGEAPFGGSYNSPLHF.

This clonotype was seen a few times. The V and J genes are TRBV20-1 and TRBJ1-5, with D possibly matching TRBD1 (5 bases). CDR1 is DFQATT, CDR2 SNEGSKA, per germline (reference sequence). V was pared by 7 bases and J by 2 bases, with 15 bases between. This CDR3 comprises 14 residues. Here the CDR3 DNA reads TGCAGTGGCCGGGGGTCACGGGGCAATCAGCCCCAGCATTTT. Amino acid sequence: CSGRGSRGNQPQHF.

V gene TRBV12-3 or TRBV12-4 combines with J gene TRBJ1-5; TRBD1 matches at 8 bases. J was trimmed by 4 bases and V by 3 bases; bases with no gene match: 2. The CDR3 is 14 residues long. The CDR3 nucleotides are TGTGCCAGCAGTTTTTACAGGGGGAATCAGCCCCAGCATTTT. Its protein product is CASSFYRGNQPQHF.

This clonotype was counted ten times or more. The rearrangement joins TRBV9 to TRBJ2-5, with D maybe TRBD1 (6 bases). This CDR3 contains 13 residues. CDR1 SGDLS and CDR2 YYNGEE come from the germline V gene. Trimming cost V 4 bases and J 1 base, with 8 bases left between them. This chain's CDR3 is CASSTGPQETQYF. DNA for the CDR3: TGTGCCAGCAGCACAGGGCCCCAAGAGACCCAGTACTTC. The full variable domain, rest sourced from reference TRBV9 and TRBJ2-5, is DSGVTQTPKHLITATGQRVTLRCSPRSGDLSVYWYQQSLDQGLQFLIQYYNGEERAKGNILERFSAQQFPDLHSELNLSSLELGDSALYFCASSTGPQETQYFGPGTRLLVL.

V usage is TRBV6-1 and J usage is TRBJ1-1; the D gene is possibly TRBD1 (5 bases). The germline V gene encodes CDR1 MNHNS and CDR2 SASEGT. Trimming removed 3 bases from V and 6 bases from J, with 17 bases in between. CDR3 length: 15 amino acids. The chain's CDR3 is CASSDTISGTSEAFF. The CDR3 bases are TGTGCCAGCAGTGACACGATCTCTGGGACCTCTGAAGCTTTCTTT.

This clonotype was seen a handful of times. The J gene is TRBJ2-1, the V gene TRBV7-3, with D perhaps being TRBD1 or TRBD2 (5 bases each). The CDR3 has 17 amino acids. Trimming cost V 1 base and J 3 bases, with 16 bases left between them. Per germline, CDR1 SGHTA and CDR2 FQGTGA. This chain's CDR3 is CASSLRGLGLDYNEQFF. In DNA form, the CDR3 reads TGTGCCAGCAGCTTAAGGGGGTTGGGGTTGGACTACAATGAGCAGTTCTTC.

This rearrangement joins TRBV4-1 to TRBJ1-2; D ambiguous. Germline V CDR1 and CDR2: MGHRA, YSYEKL. The length of the CDR3 is 14 residues. Trimming removed 0 bases from V and 5 bases from J, with 10 bases in between. Here the CDR3 reads CASSQDYRPYGYTF. The DNA of the CDR3 is TGCGCCAGCAGCCAAGACTACAGACCATATGGCTACACCTTC.

V gene TRBV7-2 combines with J gene TRBJ2-3, with 8 bases aligning to TRBD2. The CDR3 loop spans 14 amino acids. In germline, CDR1 is SGHTA, CDR2 FQGNSA. The V and J ends lost 3 bases and 6 bases, in that order; junction bases with no gene match: 5. The DNA for the CDR3 is TGTGCCAGCAGCTTCGTGGGACTAGTGGATACGCAGTATTTT. Protein product: CASSFVGLVDTQYF.